What follows are 20 T cell receptor beta chains derived from one specimen sequenced in a study of shared clonotypes between healthy human individuals. Profiled with immunoSEQ multiplex PCR; TCRdb holds only in-frame clones, not every one. Altogether 750,000 to 1,000,000 clones are present, more than 85% being singletons, with the ten largest covering 24%. Positively selected for CCR7, the CD45RO-negative cells used as naive CD8 cells excluded terminally differentiated effector memory CD45RA+ cells. Material for sequencing was naive CD8+ T cells sorted from blood. All receptors come from a young man in good health.

V is TRBV7-2 and J is TRBJ2-3, with TRBD2 matching over 11 bases. CDR3 size: 17 residues. The germline V gene has CDR1 SGHTA and CDR2 FQGNSA. V trimming: 5 bases; J trimming: 2 bases; junction bases outside the gene matches: 9. The CDR3, as DNA: TGTGCCAGCAGCACGGGGCCGGGACTAGCGGACACAGATACGCAGTATTTT. Its protein is CASSTGPGLADTDTQYF.

The V and J genes are TRBV30 and TRBJ2-7; D is undetermined. The CDR3 has 12 amino acids. Trimming removed 3 bases at V and 5 bases at J, with 11 bases between. CDR1 is GTSNPN and CDR2 is SVGIG in the germline V gene (reference sequence). The CDR3 DNA is TGTGCCTGGAGGAAAGGGCTCGACGAGCAGTACTTC. It encodes CAWRKGLDEQYF.

The rearrangement links TRBV7-3 to TRBJ2-5; D perhaps matches TRBD2 (6 bases). With 0 bases removed from V and 4 bases from J, the gap between germline ends came to 21 bases. Germline CDR1 SGHTA, CDR2 FQGTGA. CDR3 length: 18 amino acids. CDR3 region: CASSLTGSLEGRRETQYF. The CDR3, as DNA: TGTGCCAGCAGCTTAACAGGCTCTTTGGAGGGCCGTCGAGAGACCCAGTACTTC. The full variable domain, in which reference TRBV7-3 and TRBJ2-5 provide the parts outside the CDR3, is GAGVSQTPSNKVTEKGKYVELRCDPISGHTALYWYRQSLGQGPEFLIYFQGTGAADDSGLPNDRFFAVRPEGSVSTLKIQRTERGDSAVYLCASSLTGSLEGRRETQYFGPGTRLLVL.

V usage is TRBV2 and J usage is TRBJ2-1; D call uncertain. The CDR3 length is 13 residues. Germline CDR1 is SNHLY and CDR2 is FYNNEI. Trimming pared 0 bases from V and 7 bases from J, leaving 7 bases between. CDR3 sequence reads: CASSEARMNEQFF. CDR3 coding DNA: TGTGCCAGCAGTGAAGCGCGTATGAATGAGCAGTTCTTC.

The chain is built from TRBV5-1 and TRBJ2-3; no reliable D call. Germline loops: CDR1 SGHRS, CDR2 YFSETQ. The CDR3 runs 13 residues. V lost 4 bases, J lost 1 base, and 7 bases lay in between. CDR3 sequence reads: CASSVWGTDTQYF. CDR3 coding DNA: TGCGCCAGCAGCGTATGGGGCACAGATACGCAGTATTTT.

The rearrangement uses TRBV27 and TRBJ2-7; D gene unclear. The CDR3 is 13 residues long. Trimming took 4 bases from V and 0 from J, leaving 7 bases between them. Germline CDR1 and CDR2: MNHEY and SMNVEV (reference sequence). The CDR3 here is CASSWKDSYEQYF. DNA of the CDR3: TGTGCCAGCAGTTGGAAAGACTCCTACGAGCAGTACTTC.

J is TRBJ2-2 and V is TRBV4-2, with D possibly TRBD2 on 5 matching bases. V shed 1 base and J shed 1 base, with 10 bases lying between them. The CDR3 length is 16 residues. Germline values: CDR1 LGHNA, CDR2 YNFKEQ. Here the CDR3 reads CASSQAPAGNTGELFF. In DNA form, the CDR3 reads TGTGCCAGCAGCCAAGCCCCTGCGGGGAACACCGGGGAGCTGTTTTTT.

The rearrangement links TRBV27 to TRBJ2-2; 8 bases fit TRBD1. V lost 6 bases to trimming and J lost 3 bases; unmatched junction nucleotides: 9. This CDR3 has 16 amino acids. Germline lookup yields CDR1 MNHEY and CDR2 SMNVEV (reference sequence). The CDR3 sequence is CASRVGDRGYTGELFF. DNA for the CDR3: TGTGCCAGCAGGGTTGGTGACAGGGGTTACACCGGGGAGCTGTTTTTT.

V gene TRBV7-2 combines with J gene TRBJ2-7; D unclear. The CDR3 runs 17 residues. The V end lost 1 base, the J end lost 0 bases, and 16 bases lay between the germline ends. CDR1 is SGHTA, CDR2 FQGNSA, per germline. CDR3 sequence: CASSLERFGQTSYEQYF. The DNA of the CDR3 is TGTGCCAGCAGCTTAGAAAGGTTCGGGCAGACCTCCTACGAGCAGTACTTC.

The V call is TRBV28, the J call TRBJ1-4, with a weak D call TRBD1 (5 bases). This CDR3 has 16 residues. Germline lookup yields CDR1 MDHEN and CDR2 SYDVKM. V was pared by 3 bases and J by 0 bases, with 11 bases between. The CDR3 sequence is CASSFYQTATNEKLFF. The CDR3 DNA follows: TGTGCCAGCAGTTTCTACCAGACAGCAACTAATGAAAAACTGTTTTTT. The variable domain in full, with the rest retrieved from reference TRBV28 and TRBJ1-4, is DVKVTQSSRYLVKRTGEKVFLECVQDMDHENMFWYRQDPGLGLRLIYFSYDVKMKEKGDIPEGYSVSREKKERFSLILESASTNQTSMYLCASSFYQTATNEKLFFGSGTQLSVL.

As concerns this clone: The identical CDR3 is also encoded by other nucleotide sequences in the sample. The chain uses TRBV28 and TRBJ1-4; D uncertain. V was shortened by 6 bases and J by 5 bases, with 13 bases between the two germline ends. This CDR3 spans 14 amino acids. From germline, CDR1 is MDHEN and CDR2 SYDVKM. The CDR3: CASSPDRPNEKLFF. DNA for the CDR3: TGTGCCAGCAGCCCCGATCGGCCAAATGAAAAACTGTTTTTT.

This clone was found once. The chain links TRBV2 to TRBJ2-7, with 9 bases identical to TRBD1. CDR3 length: 14 residues. Trimming took 6 bases from V and 7 from J; bases not matched to a gene: 10. Germline V CDR1 and CDR2: SNHLY, FYNNEI. CDR3 amino acids: CASRGQGRTQEQYF. CDR3 bases: TGTGCCAGCAGAGGACAGGGGAGAACGCAGGAGCAGTACTTC.

CDR3 nucleotide sequence: TGTGCCAGCACCCCATACGGGTCTGGAAACACCATATATTTT. Its translation is CASTPYGSGNTIYF. The V and J genes are TRBV5-4 and TRBJ1-3; D is unclear. Germline V lookup: CDR1 SGHNT, CDR2 YYREEE (reference sequence). This CDR3 comprises 14 residues. Between the trimmed V and J ends, which lost 6 bases and 1 base, there was a span of 11 bases.

Concerning this clone itself: Distinct nucleotide sequences in the sample also encode this CDR3. The CDR3 loop reads CASSLDYGYTF. CDR3 sequence (DNA): TGTGCCAGCAGCTTAGATTATGGCTACACCTTC. The rearrangement links TRBV7-9 to TRBJ1-2; no reliable D call. The V end was cut by 1 base, the J end by 5 bases, with 2 bases between. Germline loops: CDR1 SEHNR, CDR2 FQNEAQ (reference sequence). The CDR3 is made up of 11 amino acids.

The chain links TRBV29-1 to TRBJ2-3; 10 nucleotides line up with TRBD2. CDR1 and CDR2 (germline): SQVTM, ANQGSEA. Trimming removed 6 bases from V and 1 base from J; junction bases left unmatched: 10. The length of the CDR3 is 16 residues. The CDR3 DNA is TGCAGCGTCCTTTTAGGGACTAGCGAGGGCACAGATACGCAGTATTTT. This sequence encodes CSVLLGTSEGTDTQYF.

The V call is TRBV6-5, the J call TRBJ1-2, with D maybe TRBD1 (5 bases). The CDR3 totals 14 residues. Trimming took 8 bases from V and 3 from J, leaving 16 bases between them. The germline CDR1 and CDR2 sequences are MNHEY and SVGAGI. The CDR3, as DNA: TGTGCCAGCGGGACGGTCGTGGGAGACTATGGCTACACCTTC. Encoded protein: CASGTVVGDYGYTF.

The rearrangement links TRBV7-6 to TRBJ2-7, with 9 bases identical to TRBD2. The germline gives CDR1 SGHVS, CDR2 FNYEAQ. The CDR3 spans 14 residues. Trimming took 5 bases from V and 2 from J; bases not matched to a gene: 4. The CDR3 DNA follows: TGTGCCAGCAGCCCGGGGACTAGCACCTACGAGCAGTACTTC. This gives the protein CASSPGTSTYEQYF. The full variable domain, rest sourced from reference TRBV7-6 and TRBJ2-7, is GAGVSQSPRYKVTKRGQDVALRCDPISGHVSLYWYRQALGQGPEFLTYFNYEAQQDKSGLPNDRFSAERPEGSISTLTIQRTEQRDSAMYRCASSPGTSTYEQYFGPGTRLTVT.

The DNA of the CDR3 is TGTGCCACGACAACGGACAGTTCCTACGAGCAGTACTTC. It is translated as CATTTDSSYEQYF. The chain has TRBV2 and TRBJ2-7; D is perhaps TRBD1 (6 bases). The ends were cut back, 10 bases at V and 1 base at J, with 14 bases in the middle. The CDR3 totals 13 residues. CDR1 is SNHLY, CDR2 FYNNEI, per germline.

The chain recombines TRBV29-1 with TRBJ2-5; weak D call: TRBD1 (6 bases). Germline loops: CDR1 SQVTM, CDR2 ANQGSEA. V lost 2 bases and J lost 1, with 14 bases in between. The CDR3 has 15 amino acids. The CDR3 bases are TGCAGCGTTGAATGGGAGTGGGGGCCCCAAGAGACCCAGTACTTC. The encoded protein is CSVEWEWGPQETQYF.

This chain joins TRBV6-5 and TRBJ2-1; 7 bases are shared with TRBD2. The V gene's germline CDR1 is MNHEY and CDR2 SVGAGI. This CDR3 has 16 residues. The V segment lost 0 bases and the J segment 3 bases; nucleotides outside the gene matches: 5. This CDR3 reads CASSYSAGEIYNEQFF. The CDR3 nucleotides are TGTGCCAGCAGTTACTCGGCGGGAGAGATCTACAATGAGCAGTTCTTC.